These 23 T cell receptor beta chains came from one sample sequenced in a study of blood T cells in healthy people across ages. It was with a sample-barcoded 5' primer and a J-beta primer mix that a second PCR of roughly 7 to 12 cycles was run. TCRdb re-called the 5' RACE reads through MiXCR, storing one row per CDR3 protein. The data contain 1.5 million to 1.8 million distinct CDR3 sequences, roughly 43% of them seen just once; the ten biggest clones take up about 4%. Sample: blood. These TCRs come from a woman between 18 and 29 years old in good health.

This clonotype was observed at least ten times. The rearrangement links TRBV14 to TRBJ2-7; 11 bases are a match to TRBD2. Germline assignment: CDR1 SGHDN and CDR2 FVKESK. With V trimmed by 1 base and J by 3 bases, 2 bases remained unmatched. CDR3 size: 15 residues. CDR3 in amino acids: CASSQGLAGFYEQYF. The CDR3 DNA reads TGTGCCAGCAGCCAAGGACTAGCGGGGTTCTACGAGCAGTACTTC.

The chain recombines TRBV7-6 with TRBJ1-4; 7 bases are a match to TRBD1. The CDR3 is 16 residues long. CDR1 and CDR2 (germline): SGHVS, FNYEAQ. V was clipped by 5 bases and J by 5 bases; unmatched bases: 11. The CDR3 loop is CASSPFGPGGNEKLFF. The CDR3 DNA follows: TGTGCCAGCAGCCCATTTGGCCCAGGGGGGAATGAAAAACTGTTTTTT.

This clonotype was seen more than once but under ten times. J is TRBJ2-3 and V is TRBV29-1; D not resolved. CDR3 length equals 16 residues. V was clipped by 1 base and J by 1 base, with 15 bases between them. CDR1 is SQVTM and CDR2 is ANQGSEA in the germline V gene. This chain's CDR3 is CSVEGQDLIGTDTQYF. Here the CDR3 DNA reads TGCAGCGTTGAAGGGCAAGATCTTATAGGCACAGATACGCAGTATTTT.

The chain uses TRBV4-1 and TRBJ1-4; D remains unclear. The CDR3 is 13 amino acids. V shed 4 bases and J shed 8 bases, with 11 bases lying between them. Germline V gene lookup returns CDR1 MGHRA and CDR2 YSYEKL. The CDR3 reads CASSRSRGEKLFF. CDR3 nucleotide sequence: TGCGCCAGCAGCCGATCCAGAGGGGAAAAACTGTTTTTT.

The chain couples TRBV6-2 or TRBV6-3 to TRBJ2-3; TRBD1 is a possible D gene (5 bases). The V gene lost 7 bases and the J gene lost 0 bases, with 20 bases spanning the gap. There are 17 residues in the CDR3. Germline V gene data show CDR1 as MNHEY and CDR2 as SVGEGT. The CDR3 DNA sequence: TGTGCCAGCAACTACCCGTCTTGGTACAGGAGCACAGATACGCAGTATTTT. Translating it yields CASNYPSWYRSTDTQYF.

There are a few counts of this clonotype. The rearrangement joins TRBV12-3 or TRBV12-4 to TRBJ2-1; D is possibly TRBD1 (5 bases). This CDR3 spans 16 amino acids. Between the trimmed V and J ends, which lost 7 bases and 2 bases, there was a span of 18 bases. CDR3: CASTSQQATPYNEQFF. Written as DNA, the CDR3 is TGTGCCAGCACCTCCCAACAGGCTACCCCCTACAATGAGCAGTTCTTC.

This chain connects TRBV7-2 to TRBJ2-3; D may be TRBD1 or TRBD2 (5 bases each). The CDR3 is made up of 14 amino acids. The V gene's germline CDR1 is SGHTA and CDR2 FQGNSA. With 5 bases removed from V and 3 bases from J, the gap between germline ends came to 12 bases. The CDR3 sequence: CASSQRTRTDTQYF. DNA of the CDR3: TGTGCCAGCAGCCAGCGGACACGGACAGATACGCAGTATTTT.

J is TRBJ1-2 and V is TRBV5-1; no firm D call. Trimming removed 4 bases at V and 8 bases at J, with 21 bases between. Germline V gene sequence: CDR1 SGHRS, CDR2 YFSETQ. The CDR3 totals 15 residues. The CDR3: CASSPRAALTGGYTF. CDR3 sequence (DNA): TGCGCCAGCAGCCCACGGGCGGCCCTAACGGGGGGCTACACCTTC.

In this sample, this clonotype turned up a few times. J is TRBJ2-1 and V is TRBV29-1; D may be TRBD1 or TRBD2 (5 bases each). CDR1 is SQVTM and CDR2 is ANQGSEA in the germline V gene. The germline V and J ends were trimmed by 0 bases and 2 bases, with 26 bases remaining between them. CDR3 size: 20 residues. The CDR3 sequence: CSVEDSSNKMRGIPYNEQFF. For the CDR3, the DNA is TGCAGCGTTGAAGACTCCTCCAATAAGATGAGGGGAATCCCCTACAATGAGCAGTTCTTC.

This clonotype was observed a single time. One end of the junction does not line up with germline, which may come from a read error. This chain links TRBV6-5 with TRBJ2-2, with D hard to call. Germline lookup yields CDR1 MNHEY and CDR2 SVGAGI. The CDR3 loop spans 14 amino acids. The CDR3 sequence is CANSYERIGGELFF. The CDR3 region has the DNA TGTGCCAACAGTTACGAGCGTATAGGGGGGGAGCTGTTTTTT.

This clonotype has more than one count but fewer than ten. The chain combines TRBV3-1 with TRBJ2-1; 9 nucleotides align to TRBD1. The CDR3 has 18 amino acids. Germline trimming cut 6 bases from V and 3 bases from J; bases unmatched to any gene: 15. Germline V CDR1 and CDR2: LGHDT, YNNKEL (reference sequence). The DNA for the CDR3 is TGTGCCAGCAGGAAGGGGCATACAGGGGGCGGGTTCTACAATGAGCAGTTCTTC. It is translated as CASRKGHTGGGFYNEQFF.

The V gene is TRBV3-1, the J gene TRBJ2-5; 12 bases are shared with TRBD2. CDR1 and CDR2 (germline): LGHDT, YNNKEL (reference sequence). CDR3 length: 14 residues. With 5 bases clipped from V and 11 bases from J, the junction kept 9 bases outside the gene matches. The CDR3 bases are TGTGCCAGCAGCACGACTAGCGGGGGCAATGAGCAGTACTTC. Residues: CASSTTSGGNEQYF.

This rearrangement joins TRBV14 to TRBJ2-1; a possible D gene is TRBD2 (5 bases). CDR1 and CDR2 (germline): SGHDN, FVKESK. The CDR3 covers 17 residues. V gave up 1 base and J gave up 0 bases, with 13 bases separating them. In nucleotides, the CDR3 is TGTGCCAGCAGCCAAGTCTCGGGGTGGGTCTCCTACAATGAGCAGTTCTTC. This encodes CASSQVSGWVSYNEQFF.

A few counts support this clonotype. This chain uses TRBV20-1 with TRBJ1-2; D not resolved. The CDR3 spans 13 residues. V gave up 3 bases and J gave up 4 bases, with 12 bases separating them. Germline values: CDR1 DFQATT, CDR2 SNEGSKA (reference sequence). CDR3 protein: CSASVPLGYGYTF. As DNA, the CDR3 is TGCAGTGCTAGTGTGCCGCTTGGCTATGGCTACACCTTC.

The chain couples TRBV6-5 to TRBJ2-3; TRBD1 matches 9 bases. The junction had 6 bases not matched to a gene; V was cut back by 5 bases and J by 0 bases. The germline gives CDR1 MNHEY, CDR2 SVGAGI. The CDR3 sequence is 16 residues long. CDR3 sequence reads: CASSPRQGGSTDTQYF. The CDR3 nucleotides are TGTGCCAGCAGTCCGCGACAGGGGGGGAGCACAGATACGCAGTATTTT.

CDR3 nucleotide sequence: TGTGCCAGCAGCCACCGACAGGGTGGGACCGGGGAGCTGTTTTTT. It specifies CASSHRQGGTGELFF. The chain joins TRBV7-9 to TRBJ2-2; 7 positions match TRBD1. The CDR3 runs to 15 residues. The germline CDR1 and CDR2 sequences are SEHNR and FQNEAQ (reference sequence). After removal of 5 bases from V and 5 bases from J, the junction contained 8 bases not matched to a gene.

This clonotype showed up just a few times. This chain joins TRBV7-9 and TRBJ2-3; D is ambiguous. Germline V gene data show CDR1 as SEHNR and CDR2 as FQNEAQ (reference sequence). V was pared by 1 base and J by 5 bases, with 7 bases between. CDR3 length: 13 amino acids. The CDR3 spells CASSLEALDTQYF. CDR3 coding DNA: TGTGCCAGCAGCTTAGAGGCATTAGATACGCAGTATTTT.

The genes are TRBV4-1 and TRBJ2-3; D remains ambiguous. The CDR3 length is 13 residues. Trimming took 2 bases from V and 4 from J, leaving 7 bases between them. Germline V CDR1 and CDR2: MGHRA, YSYEKL. The CDR3 DNA reads TGCGCCAGCAGCCAATGGTACCCAGATACGCAGTATTTT. It encodes CASSQWYPDTQYF.

This clonotype occurred a few times. The chain is built from TRBV29-1 and TRBJ1-2, with D maybe TRBD1 (5 bases). Germline loops: CDR1 SQVTM, CDR2 ANQGSEA. This CDR3 has 13 residues. Trimming left V 5 bases short and J 5 bases short, with 15 bases between. The CDR3 nucleotides read TGCAGCGTTCGGGACTCCCCGGGGTATGGCTACACCTTC. It specifies CSVRDSPGYGYTF.

As regards this clonotype: A read error is possible here, since a much larger clone lies one base away. The genes are TRBV7-2 and TRBJ2-1; D is ambiguous. The CDR3 runs to 14 residues. V lost 2 bases and J lost 8, with 13 bases in between. CDR1 SGHTA and CDR2 FQGNSA come from the germline V gene. The DNA of the CDR3 is TGTGCCAGCAGCTTAAGTATGGTGGTGGATGAGCAGTTCTTC. Its translation is CASSLSMVVDEQFF.

The V and J genes are TRBV7-2 and TRBJ2-3, with D perhaps matching TRBD2 (6 bases). CDR1 SGHTA and CDR2 FQGNSA come from the germline V gene. The CDR3 has 13 amino acids. With 4 bases removed from V and 6 bases from J, the gap between germline ends came to 11 bases. The CDR3 sequence is CASSSILADTQYF. CDR3 DNA: TGTGCCAGCAGCTCGATCCTAGCGGATACGCAGTATTTT.

This clonotype was counted between two and nine times. The chain employs TRBV20-1 and TRBJ2-1, with TRBD2 as a possible D gene (6 bases). Germline V CDR1 and CDR2: DFQATT, SNEGSKA (reference sequence). The CDR3 sequence is 15 residues long. Trimming shortened V by 3 bases and J by 2 bases, and 14 bases separated the two germline ends. Here the CDR3 DNA reads TGCAGTGCTAGGACCGCGCGGGAACCCTACAATGAGCAGTTCTTC. Residues: CSARTAREPYNEQFF.

The chain is built from TRBV27 and TRBJ1-4; TRBD1 is a possible D gene (6 bases). V was cut by 7 bases and J by 6 bases, with 18 bases left in between. CDR3 length: 15 amino acids. From germline, CDR1 is MNHEY and CDR2 SMNVEV (reference sequence). The CDR3 nucleotides read TGTGCCAGCAAAACCACCAGGGACATGGATGAAAAACTGTTTTTT. Amino acids: CASKTTRDMDEKLFF. Full variable domain (remainder filled in from reference TRBV27 and TRBJ1-4): EAQVTQNPRYLITVTGKKLTVTCSQNMNHEYMSWYRQDPGLGLRQIYYSMNVEVTDKGDVPEGYKVSRKEKRNFPLILESPSPNQTSLYFCASKTTRDMDEKLFFGSGTQLSVL.